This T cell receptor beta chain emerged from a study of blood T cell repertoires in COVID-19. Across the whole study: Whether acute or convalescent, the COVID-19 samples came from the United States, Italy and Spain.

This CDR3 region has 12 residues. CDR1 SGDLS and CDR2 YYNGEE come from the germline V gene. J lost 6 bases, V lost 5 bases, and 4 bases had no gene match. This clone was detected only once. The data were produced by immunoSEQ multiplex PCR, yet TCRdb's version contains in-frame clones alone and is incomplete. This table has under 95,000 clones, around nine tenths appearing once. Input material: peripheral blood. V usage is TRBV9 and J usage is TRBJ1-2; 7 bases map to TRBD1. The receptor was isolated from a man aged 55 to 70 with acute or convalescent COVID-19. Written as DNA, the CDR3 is TGTGCCAGCAGTACAGGGGAAAATGGCTACACCTTC. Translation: CASSTGENGYTF.